This T cell receptor beta chain appears in the sequencing data of a study of shared clonotypes between healthy human individuals. V was pared by 4 bases and J by 0 bases, with 15 bases between. Germline CDR1 reads LNHDA; CDR2 reads SQIVND (reference sequence). This CDR3 spans 16 amino acids. Sequenced by immunoSEQ multiplex PCR; TCRdb stores in-frame clones only, minus some. The sample lists about 79,000 clones; 62% were seen once. Study observations and caveats: Although depth was large, rarefaction showed that sequencing of the sorted subsets was incomplete. Among non-shared clonotypes, generation probabilities were lower than among those shared by all four donors.

Of note for this clone: Its antigen is as yet unknown.

Every one of the donors was a Caucasian adult that lived in Nashville, Tennessee. The clonotype comes from a young man in good health. Sequencing used memory CD8+ T cells sorted from blood. As for subset: CD45RO+ cells pooled with CCR7-negative TemRA cells. The V gene is TRBV19, the J gene TRBJ1-1; D may be TRBD1 (6 bases). CDR3 amino acids: CASSKGVGRLNTEAFF. Here the CDR3 DNA reads TGTGCCAGTAGTAAGGGGGTGGGCAGGCTGAACACTGAAGCTTTCTTT.